Given below is one T cell receptor (beta chain) in context. Its antigen is currently unknown. Systemic immunosuppression or a history of autoimmune disease excluded patients. The timepoints at which blood was sampled were baseline, cycle 4 day 1, and cycle 7 day 1. The data were obtained in a study of OX40 agonist ivuxolimab in advanced cancers. Looking at the study overall: The patients received agonistic anti-OX40 (CD134) antibody ivuxolimab. Study-wide findings and caveats: Fewer expanded clones were found on average in CD4+ than in CD8+ T cells.

Germline CDR1 reads SEHNR; CDR2 reads FQNEAQ (reference sequence). The CDR3 sequence is 13 residues long. V was clipped by 5 bases and J by 6 bases; unmatched bases: 4. This table comes from immunoSEQ multiplex PCR, and its TCRdb copy is limited to in-frame clones, with some not included. Here the sample spans tens of thousands of clones, 85% to 90% being singletons. The source is an adult with an advanced solid tumor such as melanoma, head and neck, liver or kidney cancer. The chain uses TRBV7-9 and TRBJ2-1; 7 nucleotides agree with TRBD1. Sequenced here: CD4+ or CD8+ T cells sorted from blood, sampled in a trial of the OX40 agonist ivuxolimab. DNA for the CDR3: TGTGCCAGCAGCCACCGACAGGGCAATGAGCAGTTCTTC. This sequence encodes CASSHRQGNEQFF.